The 25 T cell receptor beta chains below come from one sample, sequenced in a study of cytomegalovirus exposure and HLA in healthy donors. Libraries were prepared by immunoSEQ multiplex PCR; TCRdb keeps only in-frame clonotypes and omits some of them. In the table there are 250,000 or so clones, over 75% of which are singletons. Sequenced sample: PBMCs. These receptors originate from a man between 18 and 29 years old in good health and CMV-seropositive.

V is TRBV15 and J is TRBJ1-5; the D is unclear. CDR3 size: 13 residues. V was trimmed by 3 bases and J by 8 bases, leaving 11 bases between them. Germline loops: CDR1 LNHNV, CDR2 YYDKDF (reference sequence). The CDR3 DNA is TGTGCCACCAGCAGGAGCATGACTGAGCCCCAGCATTTT. Translating gives CATSRSMTEPQHF.

This chain connects TRBV9 to TRBJ2-4; 9 positions agree with TRBD2. The CDR3 has 14 residues. Germline CDR1 is SGDLS and CDR2 is YYNGEE. The V segment lost 3 bases and the J segment 8 bases; nucleotides outside the gene matches: 6. CDR3 coding DNA: TGTGCCAGCAGCGCCTTTAGCGGGAGTTACATTCAGTACTTC. This translates into CASSAFSGSYIQYF.

The rearrangement uses TRBV7-9 and TRBJ2-7; D unclear. CDR1 is SEHNR and CDR2 is FQNEAQ in the germline V gene (reference sequence). The CDR3 consists of 14 residues. V lost 0 bases, J lost 0 bases, and 6 bases lay in between. Here the CDR3 DNA reads TGTGCCAGCAGCTTAGCTTGGGGCTCCTACGAGCAGTACTTC. Its protein product is CASSLAWGSYEQYF.

The rearrangement joins TRBV25-1 to TRBJ1-1, with TRBD1 as a possible D gene (6 bases). CDR1 and CDR2 (germline): MGHDK, SYGVNS. CDR3 length: 15 amino acids. Between the trimmed V and J ends, which lost 3 bases and 4 bases, there was a span of 15 bases. The CDR3 DNA sequence: TGTGCCAGCAGTGACCCTAGCCAGGGGAGCACTGAAGCTTTCTTT. Its protein product is CASSDPSQGSTEAFF.

This clone was counted once. The chain is built from TRBV7-9 and TRBJ2-3; D is undetermined. The germline CDR1 and CDR2 sequences are SEHNR and FQNEAQ (reference sequence). V lost 5 bases to trimming and J lost 2 bases, with 5 bases between them. This CDR3 is 12 amino acids long. The DNA of the CDR3 is TGTGCCAGCAGCCCCTACACAGATACGCAGTATTTT. Protein sequence: CASSPYTDTQYF.

This rearrangement joins TRBV28 to TRBJ2-7; a weak D match, TRBD1 (5 bases). Germline V gene lookup returns CDR1 MDHEN and CDR2 SYDVKM. V lost 6 bases and J lost 1, with 19 bases in between. The CDR3 has 16 amino acids. The CDR3 sequence: CASSPPRAGWSYEQYF. DNA of the CDR3: TGTGCCAGCAGCCCTCCTAGGGCAGGGTGGTCCTACGAGCAGTACTTC. Drawing the rest from reference TRBV28 and TRBJ2-7, the complete variable domain is DVKVTQSSRYLVKRTGEKVFLECVQDMDHENMFWYRQDPGLGLRLIYFSYDVKMKEKGDIPEGYSVSREKKERFSLILESASTNQTSMYLCASSPPRAGWSYEQYFGPGTRLTVT.

This chain connects TRBV4-3 to TRBJ1-1, with D tentatively TRBD1 (6 bases). The CDR3 spans 13 residues. The germline V gene encodes CDR1 LGHNA and CDR2 YSLEER. Trimming stripped 5 bases from V and 5 bases from J, with 12 bases between. The CDR3 DNA reads TGCGCCAGCAGCGGTCGGGACAATACTGAAGCTTTCTTT. Its translation: CASSGRDNTEAFF.

This clone was recorded a few times. This chain connects TRBV30 to TRBJ1-1; 7 nucleotides match TRBD1. Germline lookup yields CDR1 GTSNPN and CDR2 SVGIG (reference sequence). CDR3 size: 14 residues. V lost 3 bases and J lost 0; bases outside the gene matches: 4. CDR3: CAWSAGQLNTEAFF. The CDR3 bases are TGTGCCTGGAGCGCGGGACAGCTGAACACTGAAGCTTTCTTT.

This chain uses TRBV28 with TRBJ1-2; D unclear. This CDR3 has 13 amino acids. CDR1 is MDHEN and CDR2 is SYDVKM in the germline V gene. The germline V and J ends were trimmed by 5 bases and 4 bases, with 11 bases remaining between them. The CDR3 DNA sequence: TGTGCCAGCAGTCCCAATGCCCTCTATGGCTACACCTTC. Amino acid sequence: CASSPNALYGYTF.

This rearrangement joins TRBV7-6 to TRBJ2-3; D remains ambiguous. Germline V lookup: CDR1 SGHVS, CDR2 FNYEAQ. Trimming pared 5 bases from V and 3 bases from J, leaving 6 bases between. This CDR3 spans 12 amino acids. DNA for the CDR3: TGTGCCAGCAGCGCGGAAACAGATACGCAGTATTTT. Its protein product is CASSAETDTQYF.

The chain joins TRBV5-1 to TRBJ2-2, with 8 nucleotides matching TRBD1. The CDR3 extends over 16 amino acids. The V gene's germline CDR1 is SGHRS and CDR2 YFSETQ. V shed 4 bases and J 1 base; nucleotides not matched to a gene: 6. CDR3 sequence: CASSLTGTGNTGELFF. The CDR3 nucleotides read TGCGCCAGCAGCCTCACCGGGACAGGGAACACCGGGGAGCTGTTTTTT.

The J gene is TRBJ2-5, the V gene TRBV6-5; D is possibly TRBD2 (6 bases). This CDR3 has 15 amino acids. Germline CDR1 reads MNHEY; CDR2 reads SVGAGI. Trimming took off 6 bases at V and 5 bases at J, with 19 bases between the two ends. The CDR3: CASSNWGEVGETQYF. The CDR3 coding sequence is TGTGCCAGCAGCAACTGGGGGGAGGTTGGTGAGACCCAGTACTTC.

The chain couples TRBV27 to TRBJ2-7; 7 positions match TRBD1. The CDR3 loop spans 16 amino acids. V trimming: 4 bases; J trimming: 3 bases; junction bases outside the gene matches: 12. The germline gives CDR1 MNHEY, CDR2 SMNVEV (reference sequence). CDR3 DNA: TGTGCCAGCAGTTACCGACAGGGTCTTCTAATCTACGAGCAGTACTTC. Translating it yields CASSYRQGLLIYEQYF.

J is TRBJ2-7 and V is TRBV4-1; maybe TRBD2 (6 bases). The CDR3 runs to 17 residues. Germline V lookup: CDR1 MGHRA, CDR2 YSYEKL. Trimming pared 1 base from V and 0 bases from J, leaving 16 bases between. As DNA, the CDR3 is TGCGCCAGCAGCCAAGGCCAAGGGGCGGGGAACTCCTACGAGCAGTACTTC. Its translation: CASSQGQGAGNSYEQYF.

The rearrangement links TRBV15 to TRBJ2-7, with TRBD1 matching over 9 bases. CDR1 and CDR2 from the germline V gene are LNHNV and YYDKDF (reference sequence). The CDR3 loop spans 13 amino acids. V trimming: 5 bases; J trimming: 6 bases; junction bases outside the gene matches: 5. The CDR3 loop is CATSSYRGLEQYF. For the CDR3, the DNA is TGTGCCACCAGCTCTTACAGGGGGCTCGAGCAGTACTTC.

This chain connects TRBV27 to TRBJ2-1, with TRBD2 matching over 14 bases. The CDR3 consists of 15 residues. The V segment lost 7 bases and the J segment 7 bases; nucleotides outside the gene matches: 6. From germline, CDR1 is MNHEY and CDR2 SMNVEV (reference sequence). CDR3 sequence: CASTPGLAGVNEQFF. CDR3 nucleotides: TGTGCCAGCACCCCGGGACTAGCGGGAGTGAATGAGCAGTTCTTC.

The chain recombines TRBV2 with TRBJ2-1; 7 nucleotides match TRBD2. The ends lost 2 bases at V and 0 bases at J; junction bases unmatched: 4. The germline CDR1 and CDR2 sequences are SNHLY and FYNNEI. CDR3 length: 16 residues. The CDR3 reads CASSESLAASYNEQFF. The CDR3 nucleotides read TGTGCCAGCAGTGAATCGCTAGCGGCCTCCTACAATGAGCAGTTCTTC.

In its sample, this clone was seen once. This chain links TRBV25-1 with TRBJ2-7; D may be TRBD2 (6 bases). CDR1 is MGHDK and CDR2 is SYGVNS in the germline V gene. The CDR3 has 14 amino acids. Deletions cut 6 bases from V and 6 bases from J, with 18 bases between. The CDR3 sequence is CASRDWDSLAEQYF. The CDR3 bases are TGTGCCAGCAGAGACTGGGACTCCCTCGCCGAGCAGTACTTC.

The chain links TRBV7-9 to TRBJ2-5; tentatively, D is TRBD1 (6 bases). Germline CDR1 is SEHNR and CDR2 is FQNEAQ (reference sequence). V was clipped by 4 bases and J by 4 bases, with 16 bases between them. The CDR3 totals 15 residues. Here the CDR3 reads CASSSPRGSRETQYF. CDR3 nucleotides: TGTGCCAGCAGCTCCCCCAGGGGTTCCCGAGAGACCCAGTACTTC.

This clone was counted only a few times. The chain combines TRBV5-1 with TRBJ2-7, with 8 bases fitting TRBD2. The CDR3 is made up of 14 amino acids. V gave up 1 base and J gave up 7 bases; unmatched junction bases: 7. Germline V gene sequence: CDR1 SGHRS, CDR2 YFSETQ. The CDR3 protein is CASSLSSGSWEQYF. CDR3 nucleotides: TGCGCCAGCAGCTTGTCCAGCGGGAGTTGGGAGCAGTACTTC.

The chain combines TRBV27 with TRBJ2-7; unclear D gene. From germline, CDR1 is MNHEY and CDR2 SMNVEV (reference sequence). Trimming left V 0 bases short and J 6 bases short, with 6 bases between. This CDR3 comprises 12 residues. CDR3 in amino acids: CASSLSMGEQYF. The CDR3 DNA is TGTGCCAGCAGTTTATCGATGGGCGAGCAGTACTTC.

The chain recombines TRBV29-1 with TRBJ2-7; maybe TRBD1 (6 bases). This CDR3 has 12 residues. V was cut by 7 bases and J by 2 bases, with 12 bases left in between. Per germline, CDR1 SQVTM and CDR2 ANQGSEA. Here the CDR3 DNA reads TGCAGCGCCCGGGACACTGCCTACGAGCAGTACTTC. It specifies CSARDTAYEQYF.

CDR3 nucleotide sequence: TGTGCCAGCAGCCAAGATAAAATGGGGAGCACTGAAGCTTTCTTT. Its translation is CASSQDKMGSTEAFF. This rearrangement joins TRBV4-2 to TRBJ1-1; no reliable D call. Trimming left V 0 bases short and J 4 bases short, with 12 bases between. The germline CDR1 and CDR2 sequences are LGHNA and YNFKEQ. This CDR3 region has 15 residues.

The chain carries TRBV10-3 and TRBJ2-2; 10 positions match TRBD2. The trim removed 6 bases at V and 6 bases at J, leaving 1 base unmatched. CDR1 and CDR2 from the germline V gene are ENHRY and SYGVKD. This CDR3 has 13 amino acids. CDR3 residues: CAISGLAAGELFF. In nucleotides, the CDR3 is TGTGCCATCAGCGGACTAGCGGCCGGGGAGCTGTTTTTT.

The rearrangement joins TRBV4-1 to TRBJ2-1; 7 nucleotides match TRBD1. The junction had 9 bases not matched to a gene; V was cut back by 4 bases and J by 3 bases. The CDR3 extends over 16 amino acids. The V gene's germline CDR1 is MGHRA and CDR2 YSYEKL. DNA of the CDR3: TGCGCCAGCAGCCCGCTTCTAGGGGGCATCTACAATGAGCAGTTCTTC. It is translated as CASSPLLGGIYNEQFF.